Listed here are 11 T cell receptor beta chains from one sample, sequenced in a study of T cells in women clearing cervical HPV infection. Produced via immunoSEQ multiplex PCR; TCRdb's table is partial and in-frame only. The sample includes about 41,000 clones. The specimen was blood buffy coat. The receptor source for this set is a woman between 18 and 70 years old with a cervical HPV16 infection that either progressed to CIN3+ or cleared (not recorded which).

Worth noting for this clone: The CDR3 end falls 3 residues outside the read, so it is completed with the germline J gene. The chain is built from TRBV19 and TRBJ2-7, with 14 positions matching TRBD2. Germline V gene lookup returns CDR1 LNHDA and CDR2 SQIVND (reference sequence). The CDR3 loop spans 15 amino acids. Germline trimming cut 6 bases from V and 2 bases from J; bases unmatched to any gene: 3. The covered CDR3 bases are TGTGCCAGTAGCCCGGGACTAGCGGGAGCCTACGAG. This translates into CASSPGLAGAYE. The entire CDR3 sequence reads CASSPGLAGAYEQYF.

As regards this clone: The DNA ends 3 residues before the CDR3 does, and the rest of the CDR3 is filled in from the germline J gene. The chain is built from TRBV11-2 and TRBJ2-5, with D maybe TRBD2 (6 bases). Germline values: CDR1 SGHAT, CDR2 FQNNGV. V lost 5 bases to trimming and J lost 0 bases, with 13 bases between them. The CDR3 covers 15 residues. Incomplete CDR3 DNA: TGTGCCAGCAGCCGCCCCTGGGGGGACCAAGAGACC. It yields the protein CASSRPWGDQET. The whole CDR3 is CASSRPWGDQETQYF.

Remarks on this clone: Coverage ceases 3 residues before the CDR3 finishes, and the germline J gene fills in the end. The V and J genes are TRBV19 and TRBJ1-2, with D perhaps TRBD1 (5 bases). The CDR3 spans 12 residues. Germline V gene sequence: CDR1 LNHDA, CDR2 SQIVND (reference sequence). The CDR3 is CASSTAGSGYTF. CDR3 DNA, as far as it was read: TGTGCCAGTAGTACTGCAGGGAGCGGC. The full variable domain, its missing parts supplied by reference TRBV19 and TRBJ1-2, is DGGITQSPKYLFRKEGQNVTLSCEQNLNHDAMYWYRQDPGQGLRLIYYSQIVNDFQKGDIAEGYSVSREKKESFPLTVTSAQKNPTAFYLCASSTAGSGYTFGSGTRLTVV.

With respect to this clone: The read finishes 3 residues shy of the CDR3 end, and the germline J gene is used to complete it. The chain has TRBV29-1 and TRBJ2-5, with D possibly being TRBD2 (5 bases). Germline CDR1 SQVTM, CDR2 ANQGSEA. The CDR3 runs to 12 residues. V was clipped by 6 bases and J by 5 bases, with 13 bases between them. CDR3 DNA (partial): TGCAGCGTCCGGGTTAGCGATGAGACC. This sequence encodes CSVRVSDET. The whole CDR3 region reads CSVRVSDETQYF.

This CDR3 reads CASSLRHEDTEAFF. CDR3 DNA (partial): TGCGCCAGCAGCTTGAGGCACGAGGACACTGAA. The V call is TRBV5-1, the J call TRBJ1-1; D unresolved. The DNA ends 3 residues before the CDR3 does, and the rest of the CDR3 is filled in from the germline J gene. V shed 1 base and J shed 3 bases, with 10 bases lying between them. This CDR3 comprises 14 residues. The germline CDR1 and CDR2 sequences are SGHRS and YFSETQ. The variable domain in full, completed from reference TRBV5-1 and TRBJ1-1, reads KAGVTQTPRYLIKTRGQQVTLSCSPISGHRSVSWYQQTPGQGLQFLFEYFSETQRNKGNFPGRFSGRQFSNSRSEMNVSTLELGDSALYLCASSLRHEDTEAFFGQGTRLTVV.

Concerning this clone: The read ends 3 residues shy of where the CDR3 ends; the end is completed using the germline J gene. The J gene is TRBJ2-5, the V gene TRBV5-1; 14 bases are shared with TRBD2. Germline assignment: CDR1 SGHRS and CDR2 YFSETQ. Trimming at V came to 4 bases and at J to 1 base, leaving 3 bases not matched to a gene. This CDR3 is 16 amino acids long. This CDR3 is CASSGGTSGGQETQYF. The part of the CDR3 DNA that was read is TGCGCCAGCAGCGGTGGGACTAGCGGGGGCCAAGAGACC.

Worth noting for this clone: The read gets to within 3 residues of the CDR3 end, and the germline J gene fills in the rest. The J gene is TRBJ1-1, the V gene TRBV7-9; possibly TRBD1 for D (5 bases). The germline V gene encodes CDR1 SEHNR and CDR2 FQNEAQ (reference sequence). The CDR3 totals 15 residues. V was trimmed by 1 base and J by 4 bases, leaving 13 bases between them. Partial CDR3 DNA: TGTGCCAGCAGCTTAGAAGAGGGGAAGGTCACTGAA. Amino acid sequence: CASSLEEGKVTE. The full CDR3 protein is CASSLEEGKVTEAFF.

The DNA read from the CDR3 is TGTGCCAGCAGCGAGCCCACAGGGGGCTATGGC. Amino acid sequence: CASSEPTGGYG. The entire CDR3 protein is CASSEPTGGYGYTF. The J gene is TRBJ1-2, the V gene TRBV5-6, with 8 bases lining up with TRBD1. Read sequence stops 3 residues before the CDR3 end, and the germline J gene provides the missing end. The CDR3 sequence is 14 residues long. Trimming at V came to 4 bases and at J to 4 bases, leaving 6 bases not matched to a gene. Germline V gene lookup returns CDR1 SGHDT and CDR2 YYEEEE.

For this clone: The read halts 3 residues ahead of the CDR3 end, with the missing end drawn from the germline J gene. The V gene is TRBV19, the J gene TRBJ1-5; D is undetermined. This CDR3 spans 14 amino acids. Trimming removed 6 bases from V and 0 bases from J, with 9 bases in between. The germline V gene encodes CDR1 LNHDA and CDR2 SQIVND (reference sequence). The sequenced CDR3 bases are TGTGCCAGTAGAACAGACCATAGCAATCAGCCC. Its translation: CASRTDHSNQP. The whole CDR3 reads CASRTDHSNQPQHF.

Worth noting for this clone: The read stops 3 residues short of the end of the CDR3; the missing end is completed from the germline J gene. V gene TRBV9 combines with J gene TRBJ2-5, with D perhaps TRBD2 (7 bases). V dropped 0 bases and J dropped 2 bases, with 17 bases sitting between them. There are 17 residues in the CDR3. Looked up from germline, CDR1 is SGDLS and CDR2 is YYNGEE. The DNA read from the CDR3 is TGTGCCAGCAGCGTAGGAAGGGGGGGCCAGGGGCAAGAGACC. As protein: CASSVGRGGQGQET. The CDR3 as a whole reads CASSVGRGGQGQETQYF.

As for this clone: Sequencing ends 3 residues short of the CDR3 end; the germline J gene provides the rest. J is TRBJ1-1 and V is TRBV2; D gene unclear. Trimming pared 7 bases from V and 0 bases from J, leaving 3 bases between. Germline V gene lookup returns CDR1 SNHLY and CDR2 FYNNEI. The CDR3 is 11 residues long. The CDR3 is CASTVNTEAFF. The DNA read from the CDR3 is TGTGCCAGCACGGTGAACACTGAA.